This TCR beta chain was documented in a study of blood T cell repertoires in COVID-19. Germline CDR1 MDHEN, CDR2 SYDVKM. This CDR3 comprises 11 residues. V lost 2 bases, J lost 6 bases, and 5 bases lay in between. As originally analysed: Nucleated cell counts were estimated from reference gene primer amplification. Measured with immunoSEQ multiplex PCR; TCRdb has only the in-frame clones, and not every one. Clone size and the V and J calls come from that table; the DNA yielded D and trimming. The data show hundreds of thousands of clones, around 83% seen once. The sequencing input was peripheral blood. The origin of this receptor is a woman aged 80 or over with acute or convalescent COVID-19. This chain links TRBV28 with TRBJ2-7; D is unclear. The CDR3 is CASSLGREQYF. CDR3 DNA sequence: TGTGCCAGCAGTTTAGGCCGCGAGCAGTACTTC. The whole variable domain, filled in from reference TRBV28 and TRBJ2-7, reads DVKVTQSSRYLVKRTGEKVFLECVQDMDHENMFWYRQDPGLGLRLIYFSYDVKMKEKGDIPEGYSVSREKKERFSLILESASTNQTSMYLCASSLGREQYFGPGTRLTVT.